This record concerns one T cell receptor (beta chain) sequence. The sample is drawn from a study of CD8 T cells in Susac syndrome. Random hexamers were used to reverse transcribe the RNA input (about 0.5 to 1 ug). immunoSEQ multiplex PCR amplified TCR beta CDR3 across 54 Vbeta, 13 Jbeta. TCRdb reanalysed the immunoSEQ multiplex PCR reads using MiXCR and keeps one entry per CDR3 protein. Of a few hundred thousand distinct CDR3 sequences in the sample, around 83% were seen once. CDR1 is GTSNPN and CDR2 is SVGIG in the germline V gene (reference sequence). This CDR3 has 14 amino acids. V gave up 5 bases and J gave up 1 base; unmatched junction bases: 5.

The sequence came from a human donor with multiple sclerosis. The chain recombines TRBV30 with TRBJ1-1, with TRBD1 identical over 9 bases. The sequenced sample consisted of CD8+ T cells from PBMCs. The CDR3 coding sequence is TGTGCCTGGGACTTGGGACAGGGGAACACTGAAGCTTTCTTT. Amino acid sequence: CAWDLGQGNTEAFF.